This T cell receptor beta chain was sequenced in a study of blood T cell repertoires in COVID-19. Study background: Samples representing acute and convalescent COVID-19 were sourced from the United States, Italy and Spain. PBMCs, B-cell-depleted T cells, or T cells were the source of the cDNA or gDNA that made up the material.

Method: immunoSEQ multiplex PCR; TCRdb's copy keeps in-frame clones and lacks some. The sample lists about 200,000 clones; approximately 84% were seen once. The CDR3 length is 14 residues. Germline V gene data show CDR1 as SQVTM and CDR2 as ANQGSEA. V shed 6 bases and J shed 5 bases, with 19 bases lying between them. Sample: peripheral blood. The clonotype was recovered from a middle-aged man with acute or convalescent COVID-19. The J gene is TRBJ1-2, the V gene TRBV29-1; a possible D gene is TRBD1 (6 bases). The CDR3: CSVTPWGPTYGYTF. In nucleotides, the CDR3 is TGCAGCGTAACCCCCTGGGGGCCAACGTATGGCTACACCTTC.